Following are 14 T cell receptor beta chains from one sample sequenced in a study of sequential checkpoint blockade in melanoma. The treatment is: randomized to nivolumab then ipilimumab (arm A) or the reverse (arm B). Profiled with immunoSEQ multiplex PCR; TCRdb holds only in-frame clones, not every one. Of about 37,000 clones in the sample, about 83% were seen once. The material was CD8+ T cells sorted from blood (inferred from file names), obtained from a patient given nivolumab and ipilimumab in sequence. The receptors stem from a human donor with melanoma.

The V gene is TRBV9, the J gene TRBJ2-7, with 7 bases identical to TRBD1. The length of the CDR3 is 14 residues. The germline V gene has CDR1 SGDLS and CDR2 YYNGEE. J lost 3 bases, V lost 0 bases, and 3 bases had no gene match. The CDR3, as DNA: TGTGCCAGCAGCGTAGAGGGGGCTAGCTACGAGCAGTACTTC. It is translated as CASSVEGASYEQYF. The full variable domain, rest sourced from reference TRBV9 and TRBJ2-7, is DSGVTQTPKHLITATGQRVTLRCSPRSGDLSVYWYQQSLDQGLQFLIQYYNGEERAKGNILERFSAQQFPDLHSELNLSSLELGDSALYFCASSVEGASYEQYFGPGTRLTVT.

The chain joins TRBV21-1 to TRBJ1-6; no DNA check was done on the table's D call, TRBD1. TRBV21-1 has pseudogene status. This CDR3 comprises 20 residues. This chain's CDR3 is CASSKDVFRGPSSYNSPLHF. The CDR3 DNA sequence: TGTGCCAGCAGCAAAGACGTCTTCAGGGGACCGAGCTCCTATAATTCACCCCTCCACTTT.

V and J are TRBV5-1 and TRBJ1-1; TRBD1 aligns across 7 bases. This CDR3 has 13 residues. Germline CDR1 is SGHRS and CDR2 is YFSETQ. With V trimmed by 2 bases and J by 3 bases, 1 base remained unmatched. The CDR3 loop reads CASSFTGDTEAFF. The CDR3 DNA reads TGCGCCAGCAGCTTTACAGGGGACACTGAAGCTTTCTTT.

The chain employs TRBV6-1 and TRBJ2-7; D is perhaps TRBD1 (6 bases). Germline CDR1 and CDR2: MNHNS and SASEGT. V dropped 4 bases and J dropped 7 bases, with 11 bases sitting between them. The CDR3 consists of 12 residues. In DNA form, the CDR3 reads TGTGCCAGCAGTGGACAGGAGTGGGAGCAGTACTTC. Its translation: CASSGQEWEQYF.

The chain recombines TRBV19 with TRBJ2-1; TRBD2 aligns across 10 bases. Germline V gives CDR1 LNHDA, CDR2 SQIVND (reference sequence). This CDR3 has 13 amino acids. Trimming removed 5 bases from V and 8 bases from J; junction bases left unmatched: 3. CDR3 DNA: TGTGCCAGTAGTGGGACTAGCGTTCATGAGCAGTTCTTC. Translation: CASSGTSVHEQFF.

CDR3 nucleotides: TGTGCCAGCAGGAACCCGGTCAATGAGCAGTTCTTC. Translating gives CASRNPVNEQFF. The chain has TRBV7-2 and TRBJ2-1; D gene uncertain. The CDR3 runs to 12 residues. V was shortened by 6 bases and J by 6 bases, with 9 bases between the two germline ends. CDR1 SGHTA and CDR2 FQGNSA come from the germline V gene.

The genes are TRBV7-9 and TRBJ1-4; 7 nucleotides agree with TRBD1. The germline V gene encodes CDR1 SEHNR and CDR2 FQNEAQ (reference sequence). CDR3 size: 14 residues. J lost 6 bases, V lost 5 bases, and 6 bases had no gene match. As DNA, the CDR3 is TGTGCCAGCAGCCCGGAAGGGGGCTATGAAAAACTGTTTTTT. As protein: CASSPEGGYEKLFF.

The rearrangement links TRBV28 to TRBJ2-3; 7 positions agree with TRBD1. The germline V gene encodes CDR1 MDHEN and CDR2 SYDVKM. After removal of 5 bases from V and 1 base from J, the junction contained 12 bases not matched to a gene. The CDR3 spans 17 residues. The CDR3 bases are TGTGCCAGCAGTCTTCCGAACAGGGGTACGGGCACAGATACGCAGTATTTT. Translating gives CASSLPNRGTGTDTQYF.

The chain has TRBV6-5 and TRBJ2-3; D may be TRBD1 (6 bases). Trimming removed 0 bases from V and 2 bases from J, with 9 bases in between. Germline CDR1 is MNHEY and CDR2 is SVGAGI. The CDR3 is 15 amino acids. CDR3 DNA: TGTGCCAGCAGTTACTCGCACAGGGACACAGATACGCAGTATTTT. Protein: CASSYSHRDTDTQYF.

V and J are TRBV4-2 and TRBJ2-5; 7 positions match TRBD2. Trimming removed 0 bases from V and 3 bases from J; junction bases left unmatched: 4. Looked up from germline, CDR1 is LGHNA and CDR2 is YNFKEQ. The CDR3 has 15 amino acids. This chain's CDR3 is CASSQDTLAEETQYF. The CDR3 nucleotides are TGTGCCAGCAGCCAAGATACCCTAGCGGAAGAGACCCAGTACTTC.

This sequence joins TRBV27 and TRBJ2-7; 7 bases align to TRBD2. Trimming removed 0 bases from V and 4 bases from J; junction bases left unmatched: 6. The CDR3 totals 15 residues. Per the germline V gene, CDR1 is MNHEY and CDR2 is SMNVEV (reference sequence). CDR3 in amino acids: CASSLSEAGGYEQYF. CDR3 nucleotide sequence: TGTGCCAGCAGTTTATCGGAAGCCGGGGGGTACGAGCAGTACTTC.

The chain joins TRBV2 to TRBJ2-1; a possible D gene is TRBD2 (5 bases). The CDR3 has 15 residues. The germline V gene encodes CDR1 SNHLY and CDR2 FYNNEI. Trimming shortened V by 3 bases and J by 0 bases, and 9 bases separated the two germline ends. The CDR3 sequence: CASSDVGSSYNEQFF. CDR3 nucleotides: TGTGCCAGCAGTGATGTGGGGAGCTCCTACAATGAGCAGTTCTTC.

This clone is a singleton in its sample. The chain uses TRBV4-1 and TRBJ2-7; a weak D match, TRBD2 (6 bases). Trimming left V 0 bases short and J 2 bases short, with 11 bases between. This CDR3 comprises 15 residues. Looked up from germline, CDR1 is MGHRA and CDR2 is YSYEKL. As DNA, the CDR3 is TGCGCCAGCAGCCAAGATCCTGGACTAACCTACGAGCAGTACTTC. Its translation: CASSQDPGLTYEQYF.

The CDR3 protein is CASSPIVSSTDTQYF. For the CDR3, the DNA is TGTGCCAGCAGCCCTATCGTGTCTAGCACAGATACGCAGTATTTT. V usage is TRBV28 and J usage is TRBJ2-3, with D hard to call. Germline CDR1 MDHEN, CDR2 SYDVKM. CDR3 length: 15 residues. V dropped 6 bases and J dropped 0 bases, with 13 bases sitting between them.